The 2 T cell receptor beta chains below come from one sample, sequenced in a study of human T cells and chemical hapten exposure. Time point reported: patch test 2, 6 weeks after DPC sensitization. Treatment in this sample: therapeutic diphenylcyclopropenone sensitization with weekly scalp DPC. Using its own MiXCR run on the RACE reads, TCRdb lists one record per CDR3 protein. There are approximately 350,000 distinct CDR3 sequences in the sample; over 6% occur only once, and around 6% lies in the top ten. The specimen was whole blood, collected in connection with sensitization to the hapten diphenylcyclopropenone (DPC). Receptors were obtained from a woman in her late teens or twenties with alopecia areata. Some clones in this sample may be carry-over from other donors' samples.

This clonotype was detected only a few times. The chain links TRBV7-9 to TRBJ2-7, with D maybe TRBD2 (6 bases). Germline CDR1 SEHNR, CDR2 FQNEAQ (reference sequence). V was shortened by 5 bases and J by 5 bases, with 13 bases between the two germline ends. The CDR3 sequence is 13 residues long. CDR3 bases: TGTGCCAGCAGCCAAATTGGAGGGAACGAGCAGTACTTC. Its protein is CASSQIGGNEQYF. The variable domain in full, with the rest retrieved from reference TRBV7-9 and TRBJ2-7, is DTGVSQNPRHKITKRGQNVTFRCDPISEHNRLYWYRQTLGQGPEFLTYFQNEAQLEKSRLLSDRFSAERPKGSFSTLEIQRTEQGDSAMYLCASSQIGGNEQYFGPGTRLTVT.

The rearrangement uses TRBV7-2 and TRBJ2-7; 8 positions agree with TRBD1. The CDR3 covers 14 residues. In germline, CDR1 is SGHTA, CDR2 FQGNSA. With 1 base clipped from V and 6 bases from J, the junction kept 5 bases outside the gene matches. The CDR3 loop is CASSLDRGFSEQYF. As DNA, the CDR3 is TGTGCCAGCAGCTTAGACAGGGGGTTTTCCGAGCAGTACTTC.